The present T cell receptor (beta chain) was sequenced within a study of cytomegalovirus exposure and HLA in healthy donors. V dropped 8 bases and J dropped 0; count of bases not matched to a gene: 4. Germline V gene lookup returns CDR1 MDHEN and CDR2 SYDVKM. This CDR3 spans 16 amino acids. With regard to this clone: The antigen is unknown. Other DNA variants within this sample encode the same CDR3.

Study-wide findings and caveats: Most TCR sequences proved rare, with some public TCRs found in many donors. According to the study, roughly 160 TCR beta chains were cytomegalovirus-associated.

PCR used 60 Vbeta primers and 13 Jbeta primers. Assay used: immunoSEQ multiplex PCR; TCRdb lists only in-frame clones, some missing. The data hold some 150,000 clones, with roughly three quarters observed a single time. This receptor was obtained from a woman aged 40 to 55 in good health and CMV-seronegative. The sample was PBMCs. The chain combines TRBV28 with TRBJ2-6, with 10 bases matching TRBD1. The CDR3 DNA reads TGTGCCAGCCGCCGGGACAGGGGCTCTGGGGCCAACGTCCTGACTTTC. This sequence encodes CASRRDRGSGANVLTF.